Following are 10 T cell receptor beta chains from one sample sequenced in a study of siplizumab effects on memory and regulatory T cells. These receptors are not linked to any known antigen. In the mixed lymphocyte reaction, cells were cocultured for around six days at 37°C. Clones were sequenced by immunoSEQ multiplex PCR, and TCRdb holds only the in-frame ones, with some missing. The sample has more than 13,000 clones, approximately 46% seen once. The sample consisted of CFSE-low (dividing) CD4+ T cells sorted from an allogeneic mixed lymphocyte reaction. The source of these receptors is a human donor in good health; the cells came from an allogeneic mixed lymphocyte reaction. Some clones in this sample may be carry-over from other donors' samples.

This clone was seen a handful of times. The J gene is TRBJ2-2, the V gene TRBV7-3, with 10 bases fitting TRBD2. The CDR3 has 14 amino acids. V dropped 6 bases and J dropped 8; count of bases not matched to a gene: 6. CDR1 is SGHTA, CDR2 FQGTGA, per germline. CDR3 region: CASRLAGSSGELFF. In nucleotides, the CDR3 is TGTGCCAGCAGACTAGCGGGGAGTTCGGGGGAGCTGTTTTTT.

The chain joins TRBV6-1 to TRBJ1-5; a possible D gene is TRBD1 (5 bases). Germline V CDR1 and CDR2: MNHNS, SASEGT. CDR3 length: 14 amino acids. Trimming removed 2 bases at V and 6 bases at J, with 11 bases between. This CDR3 is CASSESGGSQPQHF. The CDR3 region has the DNA TGTGCCAGCAGTGAATCCGGGGGTTCTCAGCCCCAGCATTTT.

The V gene is TRBV7-9, the J gene TRBJ2-5, with no clear D. V lost 2 bases and J lost 3, with 4 bases in between. The germline gives CDR1 SEHNR, CDR2 FQNEAQ (reference sequence). The CDR3 is 12 amino acids. This chain's CDR3 is CASSLREETQYF. The CDR3 DNA sequence: TGTGCCAGCAGCTTAAGGGAAGAGACCCAGTACTTC.

The genes are TRBV9 and TRBJ2-3; D is unclear. This CDR3 is 12 amino acids long. The germline V and J ends were trimmed by 0 bases and 4 bases, with 3 bases remaining between them. The germline gives CDR1 SGDLS, CDR2 YYNGEE. CDR3 DNA sequence: TGTGCCAGCAGCGTAGGATCAGATACGCAGTATTTT. Translating gives CASSVGSDTQYF.

In this sample, this clone turned up a few times. The chain combines TRBV19 with TRBJ2-3, with a tentative D call TRBD2 (6 bases). With 7 bases removed from V and 9 bases from J, the gap between germline ends came to 14 bases. The CDR3 contains 12 residues. Germline V gives CDR1 LNHDA, CDR2 SQIVND (reference sequence). Here the CDR3 reads CASIGTRGTQYF. The CDR3 DNA reads TGTGCCAGTATCGGCACCCGGGGGACGCAGTATTTT.

A single count supports this clone. This chain's CDR3 is CASSRTHQGNTEAFF. CDR3 nucleotide sequence: TGTGCCAGCAGTCGCACTCACCAGGGGAACACTGAAGCTTTCTTT. The chain is built from TRBV6-6 and TRBJ1-1; tentative D call: TRBD1 (5 bases). Germline lookup yields CDR1 MNHNY and CDR2 SVGAGI (reference sequence). The CDR3 runs to 15 residues. Trimming stripped 5 bases from V and 1 base from J, with 14 bases between.

V gene TRBV6-6 combines with J gene TRBJ2-1, with unresolved D. V lost 6 bases, J lost 7 bases, and 16 bases lay in between. The CDR3 is 14 residues long. Germline V gene sequence: CDR1 MNHNY, CDR2 SVGAGI (reference sequence). CDR3 protein: CASSPTHLVNEQFF. DNA for the CDR3: TGTGCCAGCAGCCCGACCCACCTAGTAAATGAGCAGTTCTTC.

CDR3 coding DNA: TGTGCCAGCAGCTTAGGTGGGGACCGGGGGTACTTC. Amino acid sequence: CASSLGGDRGYF. The chain couples TRBV7-9 to TRBJ2-7; perhaps D is TRBD1 or TRBD2 (5 bases each). In germline, CDR1 is SEHNR, CDR2 FQNEAQ (reference sequence). This CDR3 is 12 amino acids long. Trimming took off 1 base at V and 12 bases at J, with 13 bases between the two ends.

Comment on this clone: A read error may account for a junction end that differs from germline. J is TRBJ1-2 and V is TRBV7-2, with D perhaps matching TRBD1 (5 bases). CDR3 length: 11 residues. Per the germline V gene, CDR1 is SGHTA and CDR2 is FQGNSA. CDR3 sequence reads: CASSPGTGEAF. CDR3 coding DNA: TGTGCCAGCAGCCCCGGGACCGGGGAGGCCTTC. Full variable domain (remainder filled in from reference TRBV7-2 and TRBJ1-2): GAGVSQSPSNKVTEKGKDVELRCDPISGHTALYWYRQSLGQGLEFLIYFQGNSAPDKSGLPSDRFSAERTGGSVSTLTIQRTQQEDSAVYLCASSPGTGEAFGSGTRLTVV.

This clone was detected only a few times. The rearrangement joins TRBV5-1 to TRBJ2-6; D perhaps matches TRBD2 (5 bases). Between the trimmed V and J ends, which lost 4 bases and 1 base, there was a span of 9 bases. This CDR3 is 15 amino acids long. Germline CDR1 reads SGHRS; CDR2 reads YFSETQ. The DNA for the CDR3 is TGCGCCAGCAGCGAGAGGGTTTCTGGGGCCAACGTCCTGACTTTC. This translates into CASSERVSGANVLTF. The full variable domain, completed using reference TRBV5-1 and TRBJ2-6, is KAGVTQTPRYLIKTRGQQVTLSCSPISGHRSVSWYQQTPGQGLQFLFEYFSETQRNKGNFPGRFSGRQFSNSRSEMNVSTLELGDSALYLCASSERVSGANVLTFGAGSRLTVL.